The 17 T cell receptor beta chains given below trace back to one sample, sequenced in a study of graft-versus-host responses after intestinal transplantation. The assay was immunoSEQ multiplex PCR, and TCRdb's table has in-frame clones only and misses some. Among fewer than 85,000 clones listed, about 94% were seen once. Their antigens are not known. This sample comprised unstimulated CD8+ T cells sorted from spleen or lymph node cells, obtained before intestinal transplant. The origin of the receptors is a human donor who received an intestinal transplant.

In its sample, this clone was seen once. The CDR3 region is CASSEVPGTFPYNEQFF. CDR3 DNA sequence: TGTGCCAGCAGTGAAGTTCCCGGGACTTTCCCCTACAATGAGCAGTTCTTC. The rearrangement links TRBV2 to TRBJ2-1; tentative D call: TRBD2 (6 bases). Germline lookup yields CDR1 SNHLY and CDR2 FYNNEI. The CDR3 extends over 17 amino acids. V was clipped by 1 base and J by 2 bases, with 15 bases between them.

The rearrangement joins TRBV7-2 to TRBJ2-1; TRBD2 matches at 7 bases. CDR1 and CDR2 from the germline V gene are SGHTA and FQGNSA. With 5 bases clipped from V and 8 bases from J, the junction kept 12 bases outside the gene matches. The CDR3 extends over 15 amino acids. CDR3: CASSPGGSVGDEQFF. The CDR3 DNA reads TGTGCCAGCAGCCCCGGCGGGAGCGTTGGAGATGAGCAGTTCTTC.

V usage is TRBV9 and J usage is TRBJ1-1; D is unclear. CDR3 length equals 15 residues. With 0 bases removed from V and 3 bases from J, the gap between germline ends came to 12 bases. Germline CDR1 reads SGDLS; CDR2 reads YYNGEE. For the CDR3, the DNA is TGTGCCAGCAGCGTAGTCCCCACGGGATACACTGAAGCTTTCTTT. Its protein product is CASSVVPTGYTEAFF.

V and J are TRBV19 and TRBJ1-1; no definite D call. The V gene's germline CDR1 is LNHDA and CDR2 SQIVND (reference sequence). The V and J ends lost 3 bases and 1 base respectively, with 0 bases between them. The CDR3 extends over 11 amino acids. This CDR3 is CASSMNTEAFF. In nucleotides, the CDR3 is TGTGCCAGTAGTATGAACACTGAAGCTTTCTTT.

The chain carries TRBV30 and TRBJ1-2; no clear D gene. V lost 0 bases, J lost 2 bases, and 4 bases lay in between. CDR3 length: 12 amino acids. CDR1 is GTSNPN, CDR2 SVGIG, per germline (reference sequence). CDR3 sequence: CAWSVPNYGYTF. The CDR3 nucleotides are TGTGCCTGGAGTGTCCCAAACTATGGCTACACCTTC.

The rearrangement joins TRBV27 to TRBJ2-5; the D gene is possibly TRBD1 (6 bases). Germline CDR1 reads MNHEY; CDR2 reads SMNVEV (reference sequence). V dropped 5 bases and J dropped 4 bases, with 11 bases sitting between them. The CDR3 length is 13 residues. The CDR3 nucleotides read TGTGCCAGCAGTGGGGGCGCAGGAGAGACCCAGTACTTC. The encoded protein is CASSGGAGETQYF.

For the CDR3, the DNA is TGTGGTGGAGACTCTGGAAACACCATATATTTT. Protein sequence: CGGDSGNTIYF. This chain links TRBV27 with TRBJ1-3, with no clear D. Germline V gives CDR1 MNHEY, CDR2 SMNVEV (reference sequence). This CDR3 contains 11 residues.

The DNA for the CDR3 is TGTGCCAGCAGCTTAGAGATAGCGGGAGTCGGCACAGATACGCAGTATTTT. This encodes CASSLEIAGVGTDTQYF. The V call is TRBV11-2, the J call TRBJ2-3; the match to TRBD2 covers 9 bases. Losses at the gene ends were 0 bases for V and 1 base for J; bases not matched to a gene: 5. The CDR3 sequence is 17 residues long. Per the germline V gene, CDR1 is SGHAT and CDR2 is FQNNGV.

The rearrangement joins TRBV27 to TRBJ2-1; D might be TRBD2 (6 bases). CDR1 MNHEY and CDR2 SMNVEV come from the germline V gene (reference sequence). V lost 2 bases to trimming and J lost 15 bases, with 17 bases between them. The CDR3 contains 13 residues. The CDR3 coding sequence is TGTGCCAGCAGTTTAGGCGGGGCGGCGGCTCTGTTCTTC. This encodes CASSLGGAAALFF.

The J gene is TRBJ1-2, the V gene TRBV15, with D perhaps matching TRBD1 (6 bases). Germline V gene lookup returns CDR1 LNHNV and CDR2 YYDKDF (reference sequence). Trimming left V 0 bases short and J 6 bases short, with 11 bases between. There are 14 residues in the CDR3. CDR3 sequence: CATSRDTGTDGYTF. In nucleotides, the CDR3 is TGTGCCACCAGCAGAGATACAGGGACGGATGGCTACACCTTC.

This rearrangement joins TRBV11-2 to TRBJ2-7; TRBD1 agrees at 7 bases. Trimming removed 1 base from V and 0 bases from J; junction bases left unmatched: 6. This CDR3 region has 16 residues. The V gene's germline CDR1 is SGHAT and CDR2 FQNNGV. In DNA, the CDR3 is TGTGCCAGCAGCTTAGGAGGGGGCAGAGCCTCCTACGAGCAGTACTTC. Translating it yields CASSLGGGRASYEQYF.

The CDR3, as DNA: TGTGCCAGCATGATCCTAGCGGGAGGGGAGACCCAGTACTTC. Its translation: CASMILAGGETQYF. V gene TRBV27 combines with J gene TRBJ2-5, with 12 bases fitting TRBD2. The CDR3 runs 14 residues. Germline V gene data show CDR1 as MNHEY and CDR2 as SMNVEV (reference sequence). V gave up 7 bases and J gave up 5 bases; unmatched junction bases: 5.

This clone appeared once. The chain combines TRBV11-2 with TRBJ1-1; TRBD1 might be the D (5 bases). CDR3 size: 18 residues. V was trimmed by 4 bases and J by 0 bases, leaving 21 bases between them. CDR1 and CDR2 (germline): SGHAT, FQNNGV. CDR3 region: CASSSVWGWGWMNTEAFF. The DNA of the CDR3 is TGTGCCAGCAGCTCTGTGTGGGGGTGGGGCTGGATGAACACTGAAGCTTTCTTT.

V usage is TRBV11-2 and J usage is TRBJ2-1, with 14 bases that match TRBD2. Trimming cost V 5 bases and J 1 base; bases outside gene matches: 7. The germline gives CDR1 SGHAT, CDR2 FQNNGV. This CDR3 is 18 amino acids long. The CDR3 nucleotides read TGTGCCAGCAGCCAAGGGACTAGCGGGAGTATTTCCTACAATGAGCAGTTCTTC. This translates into CASSQGTSGSISYNEQFF. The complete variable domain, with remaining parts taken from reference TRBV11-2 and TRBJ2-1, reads EAGVAQSPRYKIIEKRQSVAFWCNPISGHATLYWYQQILGQGPKLLIQFQNNGVVDDSQLPKDRFSAERLKGVDSTLKIQPAKLEDSAVYLCASSQGTSGSISYNEQFFGPGTRLTVL.

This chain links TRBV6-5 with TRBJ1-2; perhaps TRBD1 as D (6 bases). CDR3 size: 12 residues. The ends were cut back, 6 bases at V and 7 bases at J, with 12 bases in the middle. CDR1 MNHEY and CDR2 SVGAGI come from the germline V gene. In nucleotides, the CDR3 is TGTGCCAGCAGAGACCAAGGGGGTGGCTACACCTTC. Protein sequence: CASRDQGGGYTF.

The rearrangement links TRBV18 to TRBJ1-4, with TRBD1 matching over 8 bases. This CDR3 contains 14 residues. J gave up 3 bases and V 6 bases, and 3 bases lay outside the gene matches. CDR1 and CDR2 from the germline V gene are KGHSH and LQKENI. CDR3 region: CASSQQGANEKLFF. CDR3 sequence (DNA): TGTGCCAGCTCCCAACAGGGGGCTAATGAAAAACTGTTTTTT.

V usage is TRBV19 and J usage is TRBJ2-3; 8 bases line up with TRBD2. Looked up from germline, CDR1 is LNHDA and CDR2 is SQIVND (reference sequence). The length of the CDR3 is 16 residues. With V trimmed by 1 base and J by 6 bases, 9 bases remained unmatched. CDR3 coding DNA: TGTGCCAGTAGTATAGTTACGGGAGGGCCGGAGGATACGCAGTATTTT. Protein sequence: CASSIVTGGPEDTQYF.